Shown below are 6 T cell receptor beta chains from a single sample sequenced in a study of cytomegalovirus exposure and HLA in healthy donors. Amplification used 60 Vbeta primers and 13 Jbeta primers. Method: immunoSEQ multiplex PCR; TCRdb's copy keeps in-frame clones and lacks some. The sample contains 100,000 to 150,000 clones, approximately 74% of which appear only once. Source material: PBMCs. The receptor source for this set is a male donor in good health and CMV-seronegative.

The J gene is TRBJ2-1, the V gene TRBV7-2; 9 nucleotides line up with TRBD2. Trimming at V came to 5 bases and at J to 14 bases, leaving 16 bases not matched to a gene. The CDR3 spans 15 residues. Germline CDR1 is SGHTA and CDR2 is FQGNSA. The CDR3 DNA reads TGTGCCAGCAGCGGAGTAGGCGGGAGGGCCATTGCGAAGTTCTTC. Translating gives CASSGVGGRAIAKFF.

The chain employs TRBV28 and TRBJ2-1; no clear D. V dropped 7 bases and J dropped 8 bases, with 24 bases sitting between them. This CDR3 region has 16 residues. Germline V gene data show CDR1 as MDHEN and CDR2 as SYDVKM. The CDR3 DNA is TGTGCCAGCACAAATGGAGAACCAGCCCACGGTTATGAGCAGTTCTTC. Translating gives CASTNGEPAHGYEQFF.

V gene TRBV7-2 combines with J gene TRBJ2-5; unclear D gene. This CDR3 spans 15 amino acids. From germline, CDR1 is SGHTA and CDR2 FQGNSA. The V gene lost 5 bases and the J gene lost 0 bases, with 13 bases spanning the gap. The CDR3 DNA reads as TGTGCCAGCAGCGATCCCACATCTTACCAAGAGACCCAGTACTTC. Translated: CASSDPTSYQETQYF.

The DNA of the CDR3 is TGTGCCAGCTCACCACCGGTGGGAGGGCCGGGGTTCTTC. As protein: CASSPPVGGPGFF. The chain joins TRBV18 to TRBJ2-1; TRBD2 matches at 7 bases. Germline V lookup: CDR1 KGHSH, CDR2 LQKENI. With V trimmed by 0 bases and J by 15 bases, 8 bases remained unmatched. This CDR3 region has 13 residues.

Here the CDR3 reads CASSPSQGNEQFF. The CDR3 nucleotides are TGTGCCAGCTCACCATCTCAGGGCAATGAGCAGTTCTTC. The chain has TRBV18 and TRBJ2-1; perhaps TRBD1 as D (5 bases). Germline V lookup: CDR1 KGHSH, CDR2 LQKENI. V was pared by 2 bases and J by 6 bases, with 8 bases between. The CDR3 spans 13 residues.

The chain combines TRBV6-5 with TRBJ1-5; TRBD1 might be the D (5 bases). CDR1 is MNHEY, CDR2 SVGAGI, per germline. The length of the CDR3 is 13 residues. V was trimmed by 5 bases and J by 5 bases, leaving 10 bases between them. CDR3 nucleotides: TGTGCCAGCAGTCAAGAAGGGGATCAGCCCCAGCATTTT. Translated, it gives CASSQEGDQPQHF.